A selection of T cell receptor beta chains follows, all from one sample in a study of control samples from healthy donors and cancer patients. The assay was immunoSEQ multiplex PCR, and TCRdb's table has in-frame clones only and misses some. This sample has around 150,000 clones; about 90% occur once, and the top ten carry around 11%. The specimen was blood. The receptor set was obtained from a man aged 25 to 40 in good health. Both conserved end residues are part of each CDR3. D genes are given only for firm matches. Clone size, where shown, is once, few, many, or a class for clones that have expanded.

v_call: TRBV9
clone_size: -
d_call: -
j_call: TRBJ2-2
cdr3_nt: TGTGCCAGCAGCGTAGGGCTCGGCACCGGGGAGCTGTTTTTT
cdr3_aa: CASSVGLGTGELFF

v_call: TRBV18
clone_size: -
d_call: -
j_call: TRBJ2-2
cdr3_nt: TGTGCCAGCTCACCTCGGCAGTTATCGGGGAGGAACACCGGGGAGCTGTTTTTT
cdr3_aa: CASSPRQLSGRNTGELFF

v_call: TRBV3-1/TRBV3-2
clone_size: -
d_call: -
j_call: TRBJ1-4
cdr3_nt: TGTGCCAGCAGCCAAGCGACGGACAGTGAAAAACTGTTTTTT
cdr3_aa: CASSQATDSEKLFF

v_call: TRBV2
clone_size: -
d_call: TRBD2
j_call: TRBJ2-7
cdr3_nt: TGTGCCGATTCATTCGGGACTAGCGGGGGCGAGCAGTACTTC
cdr3_aa: CADSFGTSGGEQYF

v_call: TRBV4-3
clone_size: -
d_call: TRBD1
j_call: TRBJ1-5
cdr3_nt: TGCGCCAGCAGCGAGGGGACAGGGGTAGCGCAGCCCCAGCATTTT
cdr3_aa: CASSEGTGVAQPQHF

v_call: TRBV7-9
clone_size: -
d_call: -
j_call: TRBJ1-5
cdr3_nt: TGTGCCAGCAGTCCCGGACAGAATAGCAATCAGCCCCAGCATTTT
cdr3_aa: CASSPGQNSNQPQHF

v_call: TRBV13
clone_size: -
d_call: TRBD2
j_call: TRBJ2-3
cdr3_nt: TGTGCCAGCAGCCAGCGTAGCGGGGGGAAATTGGGTACGCAGTATTTT
cdr3_aa: CASSQRSGGKLGTQYF

v_call: TRBV6-2/TRBV6-3
clone_size: -
d_call: -
j_call: TRBJ2-5
cdr3_nt: TGTGCCAGCAGTGGACGGCCCTGGGGGCAAGAGACCCAGTACTTC
cdr3_aa: CASSGRPWGQETQYF

v_call: TRBV27
clone_size: -
d_call: -
j_call: TRBJ2-7
cdr3_nt: TGTGCCAGCGGAAACTACGAGCAGTACTTC
cdr3_aa: CASGNYEQYF

v_call: TRBV19
clone_size: -
d_call: -
j_call: TRBJ2-4
cdr3_nt: TGTGCCACCCGGGGCGCATTTTTAGCCAAAAACATTCAGTACTTC
cdr3_aa: CATRGAFLAKNIQYF

v_call: TRBV28
clone_size: -
d_call: TRBD1
j_call: TRBJ1-6
cdr3_nt: TGTGCCAGCAGTTCACCGGACAGGGGCAAGCCATCACCCCTCCACTTT
cdr3_aa: CASSSPDRGKPSPLHF

v_call: TRBV5-1
clone_size: -
d_call: -
j_call: TRBJ2-1
cdr3_nt: TGCGCCAGCAGCTTGACCGGGGAAGGCTACAATGAGCAGTTCTTC
cdr3_aa: CASSLTGEGYNEQFF

v_call: TRBV12-2
clone_size: few
d_call: -
j_call: TRBJ2-7
cdr3_nt: TGTGCAAGTCGCTTTCCAACGACTAGGTACTACGAGCAGTACTTC
cdr3_aa: CASRFPTTRYYEQYF

v_call: TRBV3-1/TRBV3-2
clone_size: -
d_call: TRBD1
j_call: TRBJ2-5
cdr3_nt: TGTGCCAGCAGCCAAGATCAGGGTACAGGGGGGACCCAGTACTTC
cdr3_aa: CASSQDQGTGGTQYF

v_call: TRBV2
clone_size: -
d_call: TRBD2
j_call: TRBJ2-5
cdr3_nt: TGTGCCAGCAGTGTCCGGGGGGTCGGAGAGACCCAGTACTTC
cdr3_aa: CASSVRGVGETQYF

v_call: TRBV11-2
clone_size: -
d_call: -
j_call: TRBJ1-2
cdr3_nt: TGTGCCAGCAGCCCGGGGGCCCAAGCTAACTATGGCTACACCTTC
cdr3_aa: CASSPGAQANYGYTF

v_call: TRBV7-3
clone_size: -
d_call: -
j_call: TRBJ2-1
cdr3_nt: TGTGCCAGCAGCTTAGGTTACAATGAGCAGTTCTTC
cdr3_aa: CASSLGYNEQFF

v_call: TRBV6-5
clone_size: -
d_call: TRBD1
j_call: TRBJ2-5
cdr3_nt: TGTGCCAGCAGTTACACAGGGGGCAGGGTGACAGAGACCCAGTACTTC
cdr3_aa: CASSYTGGRVTETQYF

v_call: TRBV18
clone_size: once
d_call: -
j_call: TRBJ1-1
cdr3_nt: TGTGCCAGCTCACCTCTCGACTCGGAGCTCCAGACTGAAGCTTTCTTT
cdr3_aa: CASSPLDSELQTEAFF

v_call: TRBV18
clone_size: -
d_call: -
j_call: TRBJ1-5
cdr3_nt: TGTGCCAGCTCACCAGGGGGCAATCAGCCCCAGCATTTT
cdr3_aa: CASSPGGNQPQHF

v_call: TRBV19
clone_size: -
d_call: -
j_call: TRBJ2-2
cdr3_nt: TGTGCCAGTAGGGAGGGGGCGACCTACACCGGGGAGCTGTTTTTT
cdr3_aa: CASREGATYTGELFF

v_call: TRBV28
clone_size: -
d_call: TRBD1
j_call: TRBJ2-1
cdr3_nt: TGTGCCAGCAGTTTTGAGACAGGGGAAAATGAGCAGTTCTTC
cdr3_aa: CASSFETGENEQFF

v_call: TRBV20-1
clone_size: -
d_call: -
j_call: TRBJ1-2
cdr3_nt: TGCAGTGCTAGTCGGTATTCGGGCCCTGGCTACACCTTC
cdr3_aa: CSASRYSGPGYTF

v_call: TRBV27
clone_size: -
d_call: TRBD2
j_call: TRBJ2-1
cdr3_nt: TGTGCCAGCAGTTCTCAGCTAGCGGGAGGGTCCTACAATGAGCAGTTCTTC
cdr3_aa: CASSSQLAGGSYNEQFF

v_call: TRBV5-6
clone_size: -
d_call: -
j_call: TRBJ2-5
cdr3_nt: TGTGCCAGCAGCTTGTCTGAGTCGTACGAGACCCAGTACTTC
cdr3_aa: CASSLSESYETQYF

v_call: TRBV7-9
clone_size: -
d_call: TRBD2
j_call: TRBJ2-3
cdr3_nt: TGTGCCAGCAGCTCCCCCGGCGGGAGCTTGGATACGCAGTATTTT
cdr3_aa: CASSSPGGSLDTQYF

v_call: TRBV7-9
clone_size: many
d_call: -
j_call: TRBJ1-6
cdr3_nt: TGTGCCAGCAGCCCTACGGGGGAAGGATCACCCCTCCACTTT
cdr3_aa: CASSPTGEGSPLHF

v_call: TRBV29-1
clone_size: -
d_call: TRBD1
j_call: TRBJ2-5
cdr3_nt: TGCAGCGCTACAGGGGCGCAAACGCACTTC
cdr3_aa: CSATGAQTHF

v_call: TRBV10-3
clone_size: -
d_call: -
j_call: TRBJ2-7
cdr3_nt: TGTGCCATCAGTTCCCCGTCCGAGCAGTACTTC
cdr3_aa: CAISSPSEQYF

v_call: TRBV30
clone_size: -
d_call: -
j_call: TRBJ2-7
cdr3_nt: TGTGCCTGGGGGGATCTCCACGAGCAGTACTTC
cdr3_aa: CAWGDLHEQYF

v_call: TRBV5-4
clone_size: -
d_call: TRBD2
j_call: TRBJ2-3
cdr3_nt: TGTGCCAGCAGCGCGACTAGCGCGAGCACAGATACGCAGTATTTT
cdr3_aa: CASSATSASTDTQYF

v_call: TRBV6-5
clone_size: -
d_call: -
j_call: TRBJ2-2
cdr3_nt: TGTGCCAGCAGTCGCAGGGAAACCGGGGAGCTGTTTTTT
cdr3_aa: CASSRRETGELFF

v_call: TRBV14
clone_size: -
d_call: TRBD2
j_call: TRBJ2-1
cdr3_nt: TGTGCCAGCAGCCACTCCCTAGCGGGGTGGGACAATGAGCAGTTCTTC
cdr3_aa: CASSHSLAGWDNEQFF

v_call: TRBV2
clone_size: -
d_call: -
j_call: TRBJ2-3
cdr3_nt: TGTGCCAGCGAAAACGTAGATACGCAGTATTTT
cdr3_aa: CASENVDTQYF

v_call: TRBV5-6
clone_size: -
d_call: -
j_call: TRBJ1-2
cdr3_nt: TGTGCCAGCAGCTTGGAGGCGGGGGCGCGGGGCTACACCTTC
cdr3_aa: CASSLEAGARGYTF

v_call: TRBV7-9
clone_size: once
d_call: TRBD1
j_call: TRBJ1-1
cdr3_nt: TGTGCCAGCCTCATCACGGGGACAGCCAACACTGAAGCTTTCTTT
cdr3_aa: CASLITGTANTEAFF

v_call: TRBV6-5
clone_size: -
d_call: TRBD1
j_call: TRBJ2-4
cdr3_nt: TGTGCCAGCAGTTACTCGAAACAGGGGAACATTCAGTACTTC
cdr3_aa: CASSYSKQGNIQYF

v_call: TRBV10-3
clone_size: -
d_call: TRBD2
j_call: TRBJ2-1
cdr3_nt: TGTGCCATCGGGGGACTAGCGGGAGCTGGGGAGCAGTTCTTC
cdr3_aa: CAIGGLAGAGEQFF

v_call: TRBV9
clone_size: -
d_call: -
j_call: TRBJ2-5
cdr3_nt: TGTGCCAGCAGCGTAGTAGGAGGCCGGCAAGAGACCCAGTACTTC
cdr3_aa: CASSVVGGRQETQYF

v_call: TRBV27
clone_size: -
d_call: TRBD2
j_call: TRBJ2-2
cdr3_nt: TGTGCCAGCAGTTTATCGCAAGCGGGGGGGCTATTGAGCGGGGAGCTGTTTTTT
cdr3_aa: CASSLSQAGGLLSGELFF

v_call: TRBV19
clone_size: -
d_call: TRBD1
j_call: TRBJ2-1
cdr3_nt: TGTGCCAGTAGTAGGACAGGGGCCGTTAATGAGCAGTTCTTC
cdr3_aa: CASSRTGAVNEQFF

v_call: TRBV7-3
clone_size: -
d_call: TRBD2
j_call: TRBJ2-4
cdr3_nt: TGTGCCAGCAGCTTTACCCACCCAGCGGGGGGGCCGAACATTCAGTACTTC
cdr3_aa: CASSFTHPAGGPNIQYF

v_call: TRBV5-4
clone_size: -
d_call: TRBD2
j_call: TRBJ2-3
cdr3_nt: TGTGCCAGCAGCTTGGCCGGGCTAGCGGGAGTAACAGATACGCAGTATTTT
cdr3_aa: CASSLAGLAGVTDTQYF

v_call: TRBV11-2
clone_size: -
d_call: -
j_call: TRBJ1-2
cdr3_nt: TGTGCCAGCAGCTTAGTCGGCCTTCCCTATGGCTACACCTTC
cdr3_aa: CASSLVGLPYGYTF

v_call: TRBV5-1
clone_size: -
d_call: -
j_call: TRBJ2-4
cdr3_nt: TGCGCCAGCAGCTTGGTGGAATCAGGGGCCAAAAACATTCAGTACTTC
cdr3_aa: CASSLVESGAKNIQYF

v_call: TRBV28
clone_size: -
d_call: -
j_call: TRBJ1-5
cdr3_nt: TGTGCCAGCAGTTCGAGCCTACCCAGGCGGGATCAGCCCCAGCATTTT
cdr3_aa: CASSSSLPRRDQPQHF